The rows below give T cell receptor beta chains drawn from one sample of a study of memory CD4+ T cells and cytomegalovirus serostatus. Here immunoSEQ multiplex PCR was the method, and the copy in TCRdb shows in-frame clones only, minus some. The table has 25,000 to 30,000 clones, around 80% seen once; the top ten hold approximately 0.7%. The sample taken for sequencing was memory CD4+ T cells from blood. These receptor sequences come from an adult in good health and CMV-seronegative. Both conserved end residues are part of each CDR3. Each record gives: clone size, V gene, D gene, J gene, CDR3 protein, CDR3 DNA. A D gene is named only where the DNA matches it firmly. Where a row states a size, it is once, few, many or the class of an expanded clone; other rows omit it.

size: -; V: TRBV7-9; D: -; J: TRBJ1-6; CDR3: CASSVMTGPLHF; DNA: TGTGCCAGCAGCGTAATGACCGGCCCCCTCCACTTT
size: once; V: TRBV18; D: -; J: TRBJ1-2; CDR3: CASSPAGLLGYTF; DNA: TGTGCCAGCTCACCAGCAGGGCTCTTAGGCTACACCTTC
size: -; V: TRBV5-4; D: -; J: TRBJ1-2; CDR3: CASSHPASKGLGGYTF; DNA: TGTGCCAGCAGCCATCCGGCCAGTAAGGGACTTGGAGGCTACACCTTC
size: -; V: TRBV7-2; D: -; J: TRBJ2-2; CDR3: CASSSQGADTGELFF; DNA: TGTGCCAGCAGCTCACAGGGTGCCGACACCGGGGAGCTGTTTTTT
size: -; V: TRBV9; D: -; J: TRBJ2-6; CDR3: CASSFTLSGANVLTF; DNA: TGTGCCAGCAGCTTCACTCTCTCCGGGGCCAACGTCCTGACTTTC
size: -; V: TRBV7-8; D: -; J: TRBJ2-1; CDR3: CASSFFRGRYNEQFF; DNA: TGTGCCAGCAGCTTTTTTCGGGGCCGATACAATGAGCAGTTCTTC
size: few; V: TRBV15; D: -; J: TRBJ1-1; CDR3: CATSRDRLMNTEAFF; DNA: TGTGCCACCAGCAGAGACAGGCTCATGAACACTGAAGCTTTCTTT
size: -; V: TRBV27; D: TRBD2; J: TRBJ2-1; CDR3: CASSPSGGVPWEQFF; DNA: TGTGCCAGCAGTCCTAGCGGGGGGGTGCCTTGGGAGCAGTTCTTC
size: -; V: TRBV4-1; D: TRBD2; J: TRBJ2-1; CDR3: CASSPPAGAANEQFF; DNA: TGCGCCAGCAGCCCCCCAGCGGGGGCTGCAAATGAGCAGTTCTTC
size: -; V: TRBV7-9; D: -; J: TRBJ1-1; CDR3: CASSSRQERDTEAFF; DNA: TGTGCCAGCAGCTCCAGACAGGAAAGGGACACTGAAGCTTTCTTT
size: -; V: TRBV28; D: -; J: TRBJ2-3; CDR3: CASRLREPQLDTQYF; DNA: TGTGCCAGCAGGCTCCGGGAGCCGCAATTAGATACGCAGTATTTT
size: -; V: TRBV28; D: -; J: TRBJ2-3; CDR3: CASSLETGTQYF; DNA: TGTGCCAGCAGTTTAGAAACAGGAACGCAGTATTTT
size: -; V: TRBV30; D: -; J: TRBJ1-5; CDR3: CAWRRDSNQPQHF; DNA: TGTGCCTGGAGAAGGGATAGCAATCAGCCCCAGCATTTT
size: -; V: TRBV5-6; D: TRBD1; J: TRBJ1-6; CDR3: CASGSTGRGSPLHF; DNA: TGTGCCAGCGGATCGACAGGGCGGGGTTCACCCCTCCACTTT
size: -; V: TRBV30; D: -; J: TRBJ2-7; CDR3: CAWRWGSNSYEQYF; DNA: TGTGCCTGGAGATGGGGGAGTAACTCCTACGAGCAGTACTTC
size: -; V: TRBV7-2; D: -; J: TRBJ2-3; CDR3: CASSRRPLGSTDTQYF; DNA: TGTGCCAGCAGCCGAAGGCCTCTAGGAAGCACAGATACGCAGTATTTT
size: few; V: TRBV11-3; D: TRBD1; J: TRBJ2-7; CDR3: CASSSGQGIVCEQYF; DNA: TGTGCCAGCAGCTCGGGACAGGGCATTGTCTGCGAGCAGTACTTC
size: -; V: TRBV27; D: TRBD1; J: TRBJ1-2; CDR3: CASSPGQGARIGHGYTF; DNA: TGTGCCAGCAGTCCCGGACAGGGGGCGCGAATTGGCCATGGCTACACCTTC
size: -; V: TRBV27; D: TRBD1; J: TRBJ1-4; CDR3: CASSSGQGLGGKLFF; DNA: TGTGCCAGCAGTTCAGGACAGGGGCTCGGGGGAAAACTGTTTTTT
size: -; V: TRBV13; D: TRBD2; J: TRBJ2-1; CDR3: CASSLSAGGWGNEQFF; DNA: TGTGCCAGCAGCTTAAGTGCGGGGGGCTGGGGCAATGAGCAGTTCTTC
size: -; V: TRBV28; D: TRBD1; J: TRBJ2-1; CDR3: CASSFRGQNYNEQFF; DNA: TGTGCCAGCAGTTTCCGGGGACAGAACTACAATGAGCAGTTCTTC
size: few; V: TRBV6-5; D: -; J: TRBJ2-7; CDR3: CASSLQGGAQYF; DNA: TGTGCCAGCAGCCTTCAGGGGGGCGCGCAGTACTTC
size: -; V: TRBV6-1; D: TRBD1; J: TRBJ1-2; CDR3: CASSRDRSYGYTF; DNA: TGTGCCAGCAGCAGGGACAGGTCCTATGGCTACACCTTC